These T cell receptor beta chains were read from a single sample in a study of T cell changes during pregnancy in multiple sclerosis. The method was immunoSEQ multiplex PCR; TCRdb's version includes in-frame clones alone and lacks a portion of them. This sample has tens of thousands of clones; approximately 90% occur once, and the top ten carry around 0.58%. The starting material was CD4+ T cells from peripheral blood mononuclear cells, obtained in the first trimester of pregnancy. The source is a female donor with multiple sclerosis, enrolled in a pregnancy study. Each CDR3 is given with its conserved first and last residue. The D gene is left open where the match is weak. Rows may omit the clone size; those that give it use once, few, many or a size class.

d_gene: NA; abundance: NA; len: 12; v_gene: TRBV19; j_gene: TRBJ1-2; CDR3nt: TGTGCCAGTAGGAGGGATAACTATGGCTACACCTTC; CDR3aa: CASRRDNYGYTF
d_gene: NA; abundance: NA; len: 13; v_gene: TRBV18; j_gene: TRBJ1-1; CDR3nt: TGTGCCAGCTCACCGACACGCAGCACTGAAGCTTTCTTT; CDR3aa: CASSPTRSTEAFF
d_gene: NA; abundance: once; len: 12; v_gene: TRBV2; j_gene: TRBJ1-2; CDR3nt: TGTGCCAGCAGCTTGACACTCTATGGCTACACCTTC; CDR3aa: CASSLTLYGYTF
d_gene: NA; abundance: NA; len: 11; v_gene: TRBV6-1; j_gene: TRBJ1-1; CDR3nt: TGTGCCAGCGAACAGGGAACTGAAGCTTTCTTT; CDR3aa: CASEQGTEAFF
d_gene: NA; abundance: NA; len: 15; v_gene: TRBV18; j_gene: TRBJ2-1; CDR3nt: TGTGCCAGCTCACCACCTGGGGGCGTGGGCAATGAGCAGTTCTTC; CDR3aa: CASSPPGGVGNEQFF
d_gene: NA; abundance: NA; len: 15; v_gene: TRBV5-1; j_gene: TRBJ1-2; CDR3nt: TGCGCCAGCAGCTTGGCCGAGAAGGGGTCGCGGGGCTACACCTTC; CDR3aa: CASSLAEKGSRGYTF
d_gene: TRBD2; abundance: NA; len: 19; v_gene: TRBV19; j_gene: TRBJ2-1; CDR3nt: TGTGCCAGTAGTATGGGACTAGCGGGAGGGCCTTCTCAATTTCATGAGCAGTTCTTC; CDR3aa: CASSMGLAGGPSQFHEQFF
d_gene: TRBD2; abundance: once; len: 16; v_gene: TRBV9; j_gene: TRBJ2-1; CDR3nt: TGTGCCAGCAGCGTAACAAGGACTAGCGGGAGGGATGAGCAGTTCTTC; CDR3aa: CASSVTRTSGRDEQFF
d_gene: NA; abundance: NA; len: 15; v_gene: TRBV11-3; j_gene: TRBJ2-2; CDR3nt: TGTGCCAGCAGCTTCGGCAGGGGGAACACCGGGGAGCTGTTTTTT; CDR3aa: CASSFGRGNTGELFF
d_gene: TRBD2; abundance: NA; len: 16; v_gene: TRBV19; j_gene: TRBJ2-5; CDR3nt: TGTGCCAGTAGTATAGGGGGGGGACTAGCGTCCCAGACCCAGTACTTC; CDR3aa: CASSIGGGLASQTQYF
d_gene: TRBD1; abundance: once; len: 15; v_gene: TRBV28; j_gene: TRBJ2-2; CDR3nt: TGTGCCAGCAGCCCGGACAGGAGGAACACCGGGGAGCTGTTTTTT; CDR3aa: CASSPDRRNTGELFF
d_gene: NA; abundance: once; len: 17; v_gene: TRBV19; j_gene: TRBJ1-3; CDR3nt: TGTGCCAGTAGTACCATTGAGGCCCGCCTCTCTGGAAACACCATATATTTT; CDR3aa: CASSTIEARLSGNTIYF
d_gene: NA; abundance: NA; len: 13; v_gene: TRBV2; j_gene: TRBJ2-7; CDR3nt: TGTGCCAGCAGTTACGACAGGCTCTACGAGCAGTACTTC; CDR3aa: CASSYDRLYEQYF
d_gene: TRBD2; abundance: NA; len: 16; v_gene: TRBV7-6; j_gene: TRBJ2-1; CDR3nt: TGTGCCAGCAGCCCCTCTTCTAGCGGGTCCTACAATGAGCAGTTCTTC; CDR3aa: CASSPSSSGSYNEQFF
d_gene: NA; abundance: NA; len: 15; v_gene: TRBV6-1; j_gene: TRBJ2-5; CDR3nt: TGTGCCAGCAGTGATGAAGGGCAGGGCCAAGAGACCCAGTACTTC; CDR3aa: CASSDEGQGQETQYF
d_gene: NA; abundance: NA; len: 15; v_gene: TRBV25-1; j_gene: TRBJ2-5; CDR3nt: TGTGCCAGCAGTGAATATGGAGGCTTCGAAGAGACCCAGTACTTC; CDR3aa: CASSEYGGFEETQYF
d_gene: TRBD1; abundance: NA; len: 14; v_gene: TRBV7-9; j_gene: TRBJ1-2; CDR3nt: TGTGCCAGCAGCTCCGGGACAGGGGCCTCTGGCTACACCTTC; CDR3aa: CASSSGTGASGYTF
d_gene: TRBD1; abundance: NA; len: 17; v_gene: TRBV6-1; j_gene: TRBJ1-4; CDR3nt: TGTGCCAGCAGTGAAGGGTCGGGGACAGGGGGCTATGAAAAACTGTTTTTT; CDR3aa: CASSEGSGTGGYEKLFF
d_gene: TRBD1; abundance: NA; len: 17; v_gene: TRBV5-1; j_gene: TRBJ1-3; CDR3nt: TGCGCCAGCAGCTCCGGGGACAGGGCTTTATCTGGAAACACCATATATTTT; CDR3aa: CASSSGDRALSGNTIYF
d_gene: TRBD1; abundance: once; len: 14; v_gene: TRBV5-1; j_gene: TRBJ2-7; CDR3nt: TGCGCCAGCAGCTTGGGCGGACAGGGGAACGAGCAGTACTTC; CDR3aa: CASSLGGQGNEQYF
d_gene: NA; abundance: NA; len: 13; v_gene: TRBV6-5; j_gene: TRBJ1-2; CDR3nt: TGTGCCAGCAAAGCCCTGCGGGGCTATGGCTACACCTTC; CDR3aa: CASKALRGYGYTF
d_gene: NA; abundance: NA; len: 12; v_gene: TRBV30; j_gene: TRBJ2-3; CDR3nt: TGTGCCCGGGGGACTAGCACAGATACGCAGTATTTT; CDR3aa: CARGTSTDTQYF
d_gene: TRBD1; abundance: NA; len: 13; v_gene: TRBV30; j_gene: TRBJ2-5; CDR3nt: TGTGCCTGGAGGCGACAGGGCGGGGAGACCCAGTACTTC; CDR3aa: CAWRRQGGETQYF
d_gene: TRBD2; abundance: NA; len: 16; v_gene: TRBV5-1; j_gene: TRBJ2-1; CDR3nt: TGCGCCAGCGGCTCCATAGCGGGGGGGCCCGGGAATGAGCAGTTCTTC; CDR3aa: CASGSIAGGPGNEQFF
d_gene: TRBD1; abundance: NA; len: 15; v_gene: TRBV30; j_gene: TRBJ2-7; CDR3nt: TGTGCCTGGAGCGCCGGGACAGGAATTACAGGCGAGCAGTACTTC; CDR3aa: CAWSAGTGITGEQYF
d_gene: TRBD2; abundance: NA; len: 17; v_gene: TRBV9; j_gene: TRBJ2-2; CDR3nt: TGTGCCAGCAGCGTAGTCAGCGGGGGGTCGAACACCGGGGAGCTGTTTTTT; CDR3aa: CASSVVSGGSNTGELFF
d_gene: TRBD1; abundance: NA; len: 15; v_gene: TRBV5-4; j_gene: TRBJ1-2; CDR3nt: TGTGCCAGCAGACCCGGACAGGGGATAAACTATGGCTACACCTTC; CDR3aa: CASRPGQGINYGYTF
d_gene: TRBD1; abundance: NA; len: 15; v_gene: TRBV13; j_gene: TRBJ1-6; CDR3nt: TGTGCCAGCAGCTTAGGGGGGACAGGGCGTTCACCCCTCCACTTT; CDR3aa: CASSLGGTGRSPLHF
d_gene: TRBD2; abundance: NA; len: 17; v_gene: TRBV7-2; j_gene: TRBJ2-5; CDR3nt: TGTGCCAGCAGCTTAGGCGTTGTAGCGGGAGGGAAAGAGACCCAGTACTTC; CDR3aa: CASSLGVVAGGKETQYF
d_gene: TRBD1; abundance: NA; len: 15; v_gene: TRBV6-1; j_gene: TRBJ1-2; CDR3nt: TGTGCCAGCCCAAAATCAGACAGGGCAGGAAGTGGCTACACCTTC; CDR3aa: CASPKSDRAGSGYTF
d_gene: NA; abundance: NA; len: 15; v_gene: TRBV10-3; j_gene: TRBJ2-1; CDR3nt: TGTGCCATCAGTGAGAAGGGGGGGGCCTACAATGAGCAGTTCTTC; CDR3aa: CAISEKGGAYNEQFF
d_gene: TRBD1; abundance: NA; len: 16; v_gene: TRBV15; j_gene: TRBJ1-2; CDR3nt: TGTGCCACCAGCAGAGACAGACAGGGGATCTTAGATGGCTACACCTTC; CDR3aa: CATSRDRQGILDGYTF
d_gene: TRBD1; abundance: NA; len: 15; v_gene: TRBV10-3; j_gene: TRBJ1-2; CDR3nt: TGTGCCATCAGGGGGTCGGGACAGGGGGTCTATGGCTACACCTTC; CDR3aa: CAIRGSGQGVYGYTF
d_gene: TRBD1; abundance: NA; len: 15; v_gene: TRBV7-3; j_gene: TRBJ2-2; CDR3nt: TGTGCCAGCAGCTTAAGTGGCAGGGGGACCGGGGAGCTGTTTTTT; CDR3aa: CASSLSGRGTGELFF
d_gene: TRBD1; abundance: few; len: 14; v_gene: TRBV5-5; j_gene: TRBJ1-1; CDR3nt: TGTGCCAGCCTAACCTCCGGACAGGGCACTGAAGCTTTCTTT; CDR3aa: CASLTSGQGTEAFF
d_gene: TRBD1; abundance: NA; len: 13; v_gene: TRBV7-2; j_gene: TRBJ2-7; CDR3nt: TGTGCCAGCAGCCCACAGGGGGCCTACGAGCAGTACTTC; CDR3aa: CASSPQGAYEQYF
d_gene: TRBD2; abundance: NA; len: 16; v_gene: TRBV19; j_gene: TRBJ2-3; CDR3nt: TGTGCCAGTAGTATGCTAGCGGGGGGACTCACAGATACGCAGTATTTT; CDR3aa: CASSMLAGGLTDTQYF
d_gene: TRBD2; abundance: NA; len: 15; v_gene: TRBV10-3; j_gene: TRBJ2-5; CDR3nt: TGTGCCATCAGTGAGCCGGGGGGGCAACAAGAGACCCAGTACTTC; CDR3aa: CAISEPGGQQETQYF
d_gene: NA; abundance: NA; len: 15; v_gene: TRBV2; j_gene: TRBJ2-7; CDR3nt: TGTGCCAGCAGTCCACAGGGAGGGGGGTTCTACGAGCAGTACTTC; CDR3aa: CASSPQGGGFYEQYF
d_gene: TRBD2; abundance: NA; len: 14; v_gene: TRBV27; j_gene: TRBJ2-1; CDR3nt: TGTGCCAGCAGTTCGACTAGCGGGAGGTTTGAGCAGTTCTTC; CDR3aa: CASSSTSGRFEQFF
d_gene: NA; abundance: NA; len: 13; v_gene: TRBV2; j_gene: TRBJ1-2; CDR3nt: TGTGCCAGCAGCCTACAGTTTAACTATGGCTACACCTTC; CDR3aa: CASSLQFNYGYTF
d_gene: NA; abundance: NA; len: 15; v_gene: TRBV5-1; j_gene: TRBJ2-7; CDR3nt: TGCGCCAGCAGCTTGGACCCAGGGAGGATAAACGAGCAGTACTTC; CDR3aa: CASSLDPGRINEQYF
d_gene: NA; abundance: NA; len: 15; v_gene: TRBV28; j_gene: TRBJ2-5; CDR3nt: TGTGCCAGCAGTTTATCTCCCGACAGGCAAGAGACCCAGTACTTC; CDR3aa: CASSLSPDRQETQYF
d_gene: NA; abundance: NA; len: 15; v_gene: TRBV19; j_gene: TRBJ1-5; CDR3nt: TGTGCCAGTAGTTCCCTGGGGGGACTACCCTCAGCCCAGCATTTT; CDR3aa: CASSSLGGLPSAQHF
d_gene: TRBD2; abundance: NA; len: 15; v_gene: TRBV11-3; j_gene: TRBJ2-5; CDR3nt: TGTGCCAGCAGCGCACTAGCGGGGGGCGGGGAGACCCAGTACTTC; CDR3aa: CASSALAGGGETQYF
d_gene: NA; abundance: NA; len: 15; v_gene: TRBV27; j_gene: TRBJ2-2; CDR3nt: TGTGCCAGCAGTTTATACGGGGAGAACACCGGGGAGCTGTTTTTT; CDR3aa: CASSLYGENTGELFF
d_gene: NA; abundance: NA; len: 15; v_gene: TRBV7-7; j_gene: TRBJ2-5; CDR3nt: TGTGCCAGCAGCGAGACCGGGACTGGGAAAGAGACCCAGTACTTC; CDR3aa: CASSETGTGKETQYF
d_gene: NA; abundance: NA; len: 16; v_gene: TRBV7-2; j_gene: TRBJ2-5; CDR3nt: TGTGCCAGCAGCCTCGGACTAGGGGGGTACCAAGAGACCCAGTACTTC; CDR3aa: CASSLGLGGYQETQYF
d_gene: TRBD2; abundance: NA; len: 16; v_gene: TRBV6-5; j_gene: TRBJ2-3; CDR3nt: TGTGCCAGCAGTTACGACGCTAGCGGGGGGAGAGATACGCAGTATTTT; CDR3aa: CASSYDASGGRDTQYF
d_gene: NA; abundance: NA; len: 15; v_gene: TRBV6-5; j_gene: TRBJ1-5; CDR3nt: TGTGCCAGCAGTCCACAGGGCAATAGCAATCAGCCCCAGCATTTT; CDR3aa: CASSPQGNSNQPQHF
d_gene: TRBD2; abundance: NA; len: 18; v_gene: TRBV9; j_gene: TRBJ2-1; CDR3nt: TGTGCCAGCAGCGTAGGGATTAGCGGGCGTAGCTCCTACAATGAGCAGTTCTTC; CDR3aa: CASSVGISGRSSYNEQFF